The present entry profiles one T cell receptor (beta chain) with its context. The antigen remains unidentified. The authors isolated at least 6.5 million PBMCs per sample. This sample was taken from a study of blood T cells in healthy people across ages. Study as a whole: Template-switching capture recovered about one barcoded beta molecule per two T cells.

Findings of the study overall: Getting older went along with TCR beta diversity per million T cells dropping roughly linearly.

Germline V gene lookup returns CDR1 SGHRS and CDR2 YFSETQ. V trimming: 2 bases; J trimming: 7 bases; junction bases outside the gene matches: 8. CDR3 length equals 16 residues. Primed by a sample-barcoded 5' primer and a J-beta primer mix, a second PCR proceeded for roughly 6 to 12 cycles. From the 5' RACE reads, TCRdb called clonotypes with MiXCR, one entry per CDR3 protein. The table lists approximately 1.5 million distinct CDR3 sequences, 35% to 45% of them singletons. Sequencing used blood. The TCR sequence derives from a woman aged 18 to 35 in good health. This sequence joins TRBV5-1 and TRBJ2-1; 11 bases fit TRBD2. In DNA, the CDR3 is TGCGCCAGCAGCTTCACTAGCGGGGGCACTGTTAATGAGCAGTTCTTC. Translated, it gives CASSFTSGGTVNEQFF.